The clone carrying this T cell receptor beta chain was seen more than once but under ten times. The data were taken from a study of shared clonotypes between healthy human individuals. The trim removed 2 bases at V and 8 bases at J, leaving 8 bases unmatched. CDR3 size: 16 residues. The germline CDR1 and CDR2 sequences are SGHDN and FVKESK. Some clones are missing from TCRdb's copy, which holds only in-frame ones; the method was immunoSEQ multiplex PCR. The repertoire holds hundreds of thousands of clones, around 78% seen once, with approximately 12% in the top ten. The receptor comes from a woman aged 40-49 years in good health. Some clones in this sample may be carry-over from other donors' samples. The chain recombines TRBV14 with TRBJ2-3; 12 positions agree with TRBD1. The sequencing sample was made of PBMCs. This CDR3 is CASSQKGQGARGTQYF. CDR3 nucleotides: TGTGCCAGCAGCCAAAAGGGACAGGGGGCGCGAGGTACGCAGTATTTT.